The T cell receptor (beta chain) described here comes from a study of long-term antiretroviral therapy in people with HIV. Study as a whole: The oldest samples precede the 2015 immediate-ART recommendation by about a decade. Study results and limitations: Narrower CDR3 length ranges marked HIV repertoires relative to controls.

The CDR3 loop spans 14 amino acids. The J segment lost 2 bases and the V segment lost 6 bases, leaving 1 base of the junction unmatched. The V gene's germline CDR1 is SEHNR and CDR2 FQNEAQ (reference sequence). About this clone itself: Its antigen is not known.

Assay version v3.0 of immunoSEQ was used, and it was run at survey level. A target of roughly 40,000-55,000 T-cell genomes per sample was set for sequencing. Some clones are missing from TCRdb's copy, which holds only in-frame ones; the method was immunoSEQ multiplex PCR. The table shows some 17,000 clones, with approximately 81% occurring only once. This specimen was unsorted PBMCs, taken 1.2 years before starting antiretroviral therapy. This sequence was found in a man younger than 45 with HIV. V gene TRBV7-9 combines with J gene TRBJ2-2; 9 bases match TRBD1. The CDR3 sequence: CASRGQGNTGELFF. For the CDR3, the DNA is TGTGCCAGCAGGGGACAGGGCAACACCGGGGAGCTGTTTTTT.